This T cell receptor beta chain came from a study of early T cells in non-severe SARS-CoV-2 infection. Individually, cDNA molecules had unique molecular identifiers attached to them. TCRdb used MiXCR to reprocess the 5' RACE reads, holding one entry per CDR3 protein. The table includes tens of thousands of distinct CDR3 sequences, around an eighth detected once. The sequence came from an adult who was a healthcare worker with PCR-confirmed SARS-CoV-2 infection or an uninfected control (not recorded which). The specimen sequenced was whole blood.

The CDR3 nucleotides read TGTGCCAGCAGTGAAGCACCCAACCAGGTTAGCAATCAGCCCCAGCATTTT. Protein: CASSEAPNQVSNQPQHF. The chain carries TRBV6-1 and TRBJ1-5; D is ambiguous. There are 17 residues in the CDR3. The V end lost 0 bases, the J end lost 0 bases, and 12 bases lay between the germline ends. Per the germline V gene, CDR1 is MNHNS and CDR2 is SASEGT.